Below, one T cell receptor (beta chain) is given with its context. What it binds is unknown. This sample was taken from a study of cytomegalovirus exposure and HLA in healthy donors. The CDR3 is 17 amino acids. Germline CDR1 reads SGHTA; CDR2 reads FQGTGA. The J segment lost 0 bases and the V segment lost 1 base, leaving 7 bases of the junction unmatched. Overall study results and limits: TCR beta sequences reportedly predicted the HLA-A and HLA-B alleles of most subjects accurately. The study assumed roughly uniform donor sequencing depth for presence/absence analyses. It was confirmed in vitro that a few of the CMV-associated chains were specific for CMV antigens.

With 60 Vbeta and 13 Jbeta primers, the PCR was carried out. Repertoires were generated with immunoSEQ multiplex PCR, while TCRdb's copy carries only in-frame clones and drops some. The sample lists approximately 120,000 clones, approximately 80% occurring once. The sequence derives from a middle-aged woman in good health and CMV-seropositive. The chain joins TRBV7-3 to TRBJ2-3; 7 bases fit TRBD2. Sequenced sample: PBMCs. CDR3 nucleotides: TGTGCCAGCAGCTTAATAGGAGCGGGGCTAAGCACAGATACGCAGTATTTT. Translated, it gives CASSLIGAGLSTDTQYF.